The clone carrying this TCR beta chain occurred a few times. This sample was taken from a study of T-cell memory formation after mild COVID-19. Study at large: TCR clusters were largely donor specific.

MiXCR was run by TCRdb on the 5' RACE reads, yielding one entry per CDR3 protein. The sample records about 320,000 distinct CDR3 sequences, more than 13% being singletons. After removal of 0 bases from V and 4 bases from J, the junction contained 8 bases not matched to a gene. Germline V gene sequence: CDR1 LGHNA, CDR2 YNFKEQ. The CDR3 has 16 amino acids. The chain joins TRBV4-2 to TRBJ2-7, with TRBD2 identical over 8 bases. Sequenced sample: PBMCs or a T cell subset sorted from them (not recorded which). The sequence was obtained from a man younger than 35 who had mild COVID-19 (a few samples of this study predate the infection). Cell type and time point are not known. The CDR3 loop is CASSQDLGGGTYEQYF. CDR3 sequence (DNA): TGTGCCAGCAGCCAAGATCTGGGCGGGGGGACTTACGAGCAGTACTTC.